This record concerns one T cell receptor beta chain sequence. The sample comes from a study of CD8 T cells in Susac syndrome. A quantity of about 0.5 to 1 ug RNA underwent reverse transcription using random hexamers. TCRdb redid the calling of the immunoSEQ multiplex PCR reads with MiXCR, one entry per CDR3 protein. Seen here are roughly 180,000 distinct CDR3 sequences, approximately 94% observed once, and the top ten hold around 0.11%. From germline, CDR1 is LGHDT and CDR2 YNNKEL (reference sequence). The V and J ends lost 3 bases and 4 bases respectively, with 13 bases between them. This CDR3 region has 15 residues.

The receptor was isolated from a human donor in good health. V gene TRBV3-1 combines with J gene TRBJ1-5; D gene ambiguous. Sequenced sample: CD4+ T cells from PBMCs. The CDR3 here is CASSQGILVNQPQHF. The CDR3 nucleotides read TGTGCCAGCAGCCAGGGTATTCTTGTTAATCAGCCCCAGCATTTT.